This is a list of T cell receptor beta chains from one sample in a study of T cells in Graves' hyperthyroidism and ophthalmopathy. One entry per CDR3 protein, called by TCRdb with MiXCR from the multiplex PCR reads. The sample has around 370,000 distinct CDR3 sequences, around 20% seen once. The sample was blood. The receptors were sampled from a young man with Graves' ophthalmopathy. Both conserved end residues are part of each CDR3. The order of the fields is D gene, J gene, V gene, clone size, CDR3 DNA, CDR3 protein. A D gene is named only where the DNA matches it firmly. Clone size is stated in some rows and not others, as once, few, many or a class when expanded.

>.|TRBJ2-7|TRBV11-3|.
TGTGCCAGCAGCTATAGGACCAACTACGAGCAGTACTTC
CASSYRTNYEQYF
>.|TRBJ2-3|TRBV5-6|once
TGTGCCAGCAGCTACACGAGCACAGATACGCAGTATTTT
CASSYTSTDTQYF
>TRBD1|TRBJ1-2|TRBV5-1|many
TGCGCCAGCAGCCCGGGACAGGTTGGAATGCATGGCTACACCTTC
CASSPGQVGMHGYTF
>.|TRBJ1-2|TRBV28|.
TGTGCCAGCAGTTTAGTAGGGACGGACTATGGCTACACCTTC
CASSLVGTDYGYTF
>.|TRBJ1-1|TRBV18|many
TGTGCCAGCTCACCATTCCAGGGGCGCCCCACTGAAGCTTTCTTT
CASSPFQGRPTEAFF
>TRBD1|TRBJ1-6|TRBV20-1|.
TGCAGTGCTAGAGATCGGGGCAGGGGGAATTCACCCCTCCACTTT
CSARDRGRGNSPLHF
>.|TRBJ2-1|TRBV27|.
TGTGCCAGCAGTTTATCTTGGCAGAAATTCTCCTACAATGAGCAGTTCTTC
CASSLSWQKFSYNEQFF
>.|TRBJ1-2|TRBV4-2|many
TGTGCCAGCAGCCAAGATCCCGCCGCTACCGGCGGCTACACCTTC
CASSQDPAATGGYTF
>.|TRBJ1-6|TRBV2|many
TGTGCCAGCAGTGAAGCGGTCGTTAGGGGTTCACCCCTCCACTTT
CASSEAVVRGSPLHF
>.|TRBJ2-7|TRBV4-1|.
TGCGCCAGCAGCCAAGACCCTCTCTCCTACGAGCAGTACTTC
CASSQDPLSYEQYF
>.|TRBJ1-3|TRBV3-1|.
TGTGCCAGCAGCCAAGTTCCCCAGGGAAACACCATATATTTT
CASSQVPQGNTIYF
>.|TRBJ2-3|TRBV5-1|many
TGTGCCAGCAGCCCTGGCGGAGATACGCAGTATTTT
CASSPGGDTQYF
>.|TRBJ2-3|TRBV20-1|many
TGCAGTGCTAGCCACCTGGGATCGCGGTATAATACGCAGTATTTT
CSASHLGSRYNTQYF
>.|TRBJ2-7|TRBV6-2/TRBV6-3|many
TGTGCCAGCAGTTACTCCCGTTACGAGCAGTACTTC
CASSYSRYEQYF
>.|TRBJ1-2|TRBV28|few
TGTGCCAGCAGACCCTCGCTGGCGGGTAACTATGGCTACACCTTC
CASRPSLAGNYGYTF
>.|TRBJ2-2|TRBV19|.
TGTGCCAGTAGCCCCGGGGCCCCCACCGGGGAGCTGTTTTTT
CASSPGAPTGELFF
>.|TRBJ2-7|TRBV4-1|few
TGCGCCTTCGCTCGGACGGAAAGCTCCTACGAGCAGTACTTC
CAFARTESSYEQYF
>.|TRBJ2-3|TRBV5-4|few
TGTGCCAGCAGCCCGGTCCCGGGACAATTCACAGATACGCAGTATTTT
CASSPVPGQFTDTQYF
>.|TRBJ2-5|TRBV20-1|few
TGCAGTGCTAGCCCGTTCGAGGAGACCCAGTACTTC
CSASPFEETQYF
>.|TRBJ2-1|TRBV11-3|many
TGTGCCAGCAGCTTTTCGGACCTGGGGGAAAGCAATGAGCAGTTCTTC
CASSFSDLGESNEQFF
>.|TRBJ1-3|TRBV28|few
TGTGCCATCTCTCGCCCGGACTCTGGAAACACCATATATTTT
CAISRPDSGNTIYF
>.|TRBJ1-1|TRBV12-3/TRBV12-4|many
TGTGCCAGCAGATATGACGGGAGGGCTGAAGCTTTCTTT
CASRYDGRAEAFF
>TRBD2|TRBJ2-1|TRBV4-2|few
TGTGCCAGCAGCCAAGGGGGGACTAGGCAGTTCTTC
CASSQGGTRQFF
>.|TRBJ2-5|TRBV20-1|few
TGCAGTGCTTTCAGGGAGGTAAAGACCCAGTACTTC
CSAFREVKTQYF
>.|TRBJ1-2|TRBV3-1|.
TGTGCCAGCAGCCAAGATCTTCTACTAGGGGGCTACACCTTC
CASSQDLLLGGYTF
>.|TRBJ2-5|TRBV7-6|few
TGTGCCAGCAGCTTAGTCTCCAGGGGCCAAGAGACCCAGTACTTC
CASSLVSRGQETQYF
>TRBD2|TRBJ2-2|TRBV12-3/TRBV12-4|many
TGTGCCAGCAGTGCCTCTGGGGAGGGAAGCACCGGGGAGCTGTTTTTT
CASSASGEGSTGELFF
>.|TRBJ2-1|TRBV5-1|many
TGCGCCAGCAGCTTGGCGGCCGTTATCCGGCACAATGAGCAGTTCTTC
CASSLAAVIRHNEQFF
>.|TRBJ2-7|TRBV5-1|few
TGCGCCAGCAGCGCCGGGGACAACTACGAGCAGTACTTC
CASSAGDNYEQYF
>.|TRBJ1-1|TRBV7-6|few
TGTGCCAGCAGCTTAGACAGGGCACGGACTGAAGCTTTCTTT
CASSLDRARTEAFF
>TRBD1|TRBJ1-1|TRBV6-1|few
TGTGCCAGCAGTGGGGCACCGGGACAGGGGGCTCCGGACACTGAAGCTTTCTTT
CASSGAPGQGAPDTEAFF
>TRBD2|TRBJ2-1|TRBV12-3/TRBV12-4|many
TGTGCCAGCAGTTTAGAGGGACTAGCGGGGGGACCTAATGAGCAGTTCTTC
CASSLEGLAGGPNEQFF
>.|TRBJ2-5|TRBV11-2|many
TGTGCCAGCGCCAGGGAACAGGGAACAGAGACCCAGTACTTC
CASAREQGTETQYF
>.|TRBJ1-6|TRBV9|few
TGTGCCAGCAGCGTAGCCGCAGGGGTTTCCTATAATTCACCCCTCCACTTT
CASSVAAGVSYNSPLHF
>.|TRBJ2-5|TRBV6-1|.
TGTGCCAGCAGTCCCACTCTGGGGGCCCAAGAGACCCAGTACTTC
CASSPTLGAQETQYF
>.|TRBJ2-7|TRBV7-9|many
TGTGCCAGCAGCTTAGCGGGCGGGGCCTCCTACGAGCAGTACTTC
CASSLAGGASYEQYF
>.|TRBJ1-1|TRBV5-1|many
TGCGCCAGCAGCCAGGGTTGGAACACTGAAGCTTTCTTT
CASSQGWNTEAFF
>.|TRBJ1-4|TRBV6-6|many
TGTGCCAGCAGTTACGGGGGCAGTGGGGAAAAACTGTTTTTT
CASSYGGSGEKLFF
>.|TRBJ2-3|TRBV3-1|.
TGTGCCAGCAGCCAAGATGGGCGGGATACGCAGTATTTT
CASSQDGRDTQYF
>.|TRBJ2-3|TRBV7-8|many
TGTGCCAGCAGCCCCTACCGACTAGTGAGCGCAGATACGCAGTATTTT
CASSPYRLVSADTQYF
>.|TRBJ1-2|TRBV7-9|.
TGTGCCAGCAGCTCGATTCTCGGGGGCGGCTATGGCTACACCTTC
CASSSILGGGYGYTF
>TRBD1|TRBJ1-6|TRBV7-8|.
TGTGCCAGCAGCTTATTAGGACAGGCACTATCACCCCTCCACTTT
CASSLLGQALSPLHF